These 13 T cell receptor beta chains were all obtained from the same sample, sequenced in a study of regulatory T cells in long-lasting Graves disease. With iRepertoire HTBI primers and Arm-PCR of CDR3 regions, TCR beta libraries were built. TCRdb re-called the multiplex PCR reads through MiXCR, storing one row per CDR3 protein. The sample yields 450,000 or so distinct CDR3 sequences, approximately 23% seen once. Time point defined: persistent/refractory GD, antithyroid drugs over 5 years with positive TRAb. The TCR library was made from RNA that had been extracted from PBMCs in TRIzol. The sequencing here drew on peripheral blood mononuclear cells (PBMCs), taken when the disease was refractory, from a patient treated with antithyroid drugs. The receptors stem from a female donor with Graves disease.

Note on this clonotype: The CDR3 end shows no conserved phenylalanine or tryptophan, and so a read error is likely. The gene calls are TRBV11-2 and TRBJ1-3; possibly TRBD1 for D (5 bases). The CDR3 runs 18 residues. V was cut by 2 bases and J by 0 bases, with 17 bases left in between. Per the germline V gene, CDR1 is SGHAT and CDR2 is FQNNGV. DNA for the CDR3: TGTGCCAGCAGCTTACCCCGTGGGGGGGGGTCCTCTGGAAACACCATATATCTT. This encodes CASSLPRGGGSSGNTIYL.

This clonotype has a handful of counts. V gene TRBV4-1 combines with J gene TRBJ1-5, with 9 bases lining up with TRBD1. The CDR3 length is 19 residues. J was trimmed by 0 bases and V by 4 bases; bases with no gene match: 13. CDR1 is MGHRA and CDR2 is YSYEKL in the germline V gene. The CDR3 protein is CASSRVAGTGPYSNQPQHF. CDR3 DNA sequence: TGCGCCAGCAGCCGAGTGGCCGGGACAGGGCCCTATAGCAATCAGCCCCAGCATTTT.

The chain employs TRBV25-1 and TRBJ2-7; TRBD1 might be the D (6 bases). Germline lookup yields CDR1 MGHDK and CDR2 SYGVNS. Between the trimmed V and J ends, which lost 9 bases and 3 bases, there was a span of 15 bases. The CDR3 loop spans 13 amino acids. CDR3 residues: CASSTGHFYEQYF. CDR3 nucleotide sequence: TGTGCCAGTAGCACGGGACATTTCTACGAGCAGTACTTC.

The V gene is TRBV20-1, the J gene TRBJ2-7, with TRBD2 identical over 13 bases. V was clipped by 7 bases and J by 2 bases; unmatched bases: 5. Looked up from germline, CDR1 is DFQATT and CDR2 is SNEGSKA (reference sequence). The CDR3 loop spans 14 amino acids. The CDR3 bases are TGCAGTGTTTCCGGGACTAGCGGGACCTACGAGCAGTACTTC. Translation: CSVSGTSGTYEQYF.

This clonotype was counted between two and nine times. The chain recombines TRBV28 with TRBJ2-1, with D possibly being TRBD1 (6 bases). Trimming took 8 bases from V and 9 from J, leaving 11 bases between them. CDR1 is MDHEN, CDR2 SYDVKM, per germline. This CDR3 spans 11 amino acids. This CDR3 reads CASGTRGEQFF. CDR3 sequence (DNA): TGTGCCAGCGGGACACGGGGTGAGCAGTTCTTC. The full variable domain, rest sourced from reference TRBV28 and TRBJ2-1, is DVKVTQSSRYLVKRTGEKVFLECVQDMDHENMFWYRQDPGLGLRLIYFSYDVKMKEKGDIPEGYSVSREKKERFSLILESASTNQTSMYLCASGTRGEQFFGPGTRLTVL.

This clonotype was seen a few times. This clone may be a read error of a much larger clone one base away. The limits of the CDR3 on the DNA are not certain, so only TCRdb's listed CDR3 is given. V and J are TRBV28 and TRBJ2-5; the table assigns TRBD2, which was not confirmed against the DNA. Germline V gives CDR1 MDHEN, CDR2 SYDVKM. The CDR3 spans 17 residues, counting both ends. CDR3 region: CASTSGLAGGAQETQYF.

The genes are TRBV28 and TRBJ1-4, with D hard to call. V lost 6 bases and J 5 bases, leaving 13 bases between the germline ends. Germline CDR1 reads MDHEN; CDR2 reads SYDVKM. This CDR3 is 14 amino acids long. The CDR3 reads CASSLPGGNEKLFF. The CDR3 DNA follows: TGTGCCAGCAGCCTCCCAGGAGGGAATGAAAAACTGTTTTTT.

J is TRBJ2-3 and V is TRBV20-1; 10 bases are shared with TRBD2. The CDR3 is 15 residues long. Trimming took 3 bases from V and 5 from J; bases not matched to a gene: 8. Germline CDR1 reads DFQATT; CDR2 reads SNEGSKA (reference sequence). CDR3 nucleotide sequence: TGCAGTGCTAGTTTGACTAGCGGGTTTATAGATACGCAGTATTTT. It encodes CSASLTSGFIDTQYF.

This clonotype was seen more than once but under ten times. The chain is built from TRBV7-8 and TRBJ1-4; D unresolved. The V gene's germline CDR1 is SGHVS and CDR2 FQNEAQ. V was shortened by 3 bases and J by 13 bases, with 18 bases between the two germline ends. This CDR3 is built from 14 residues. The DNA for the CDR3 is TGTGCCAGCAGCTTGGGATCTCTAACGAAAGTACTGTTTTTT. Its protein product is CASSLGSLTKVLFF.

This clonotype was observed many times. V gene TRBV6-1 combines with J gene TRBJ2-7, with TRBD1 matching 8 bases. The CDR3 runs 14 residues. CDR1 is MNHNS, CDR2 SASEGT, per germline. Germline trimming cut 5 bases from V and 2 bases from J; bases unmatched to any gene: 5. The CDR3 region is CASSNDRGAYEQYF. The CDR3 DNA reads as TGTGCCAGCAGTAATGACAGGGGAGCCTACGAGCAGTACTTC.

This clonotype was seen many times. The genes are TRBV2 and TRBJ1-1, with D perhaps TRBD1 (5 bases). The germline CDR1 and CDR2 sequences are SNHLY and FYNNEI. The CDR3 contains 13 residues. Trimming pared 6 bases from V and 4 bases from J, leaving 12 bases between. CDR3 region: CASRGTAATEAFF. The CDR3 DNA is TGTGCCAGCAGAGGGACGGCGGCCACTGAAGCTTTCTTT.

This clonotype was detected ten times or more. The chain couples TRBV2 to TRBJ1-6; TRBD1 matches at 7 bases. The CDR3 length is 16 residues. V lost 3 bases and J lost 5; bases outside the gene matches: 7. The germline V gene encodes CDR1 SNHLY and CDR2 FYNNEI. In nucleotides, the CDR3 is TGTGCCAGCAGTGACGAGGGGGCAAGAAATAATTCACCCCTCCACTTT. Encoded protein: CASSDEGARNNSPLHF.

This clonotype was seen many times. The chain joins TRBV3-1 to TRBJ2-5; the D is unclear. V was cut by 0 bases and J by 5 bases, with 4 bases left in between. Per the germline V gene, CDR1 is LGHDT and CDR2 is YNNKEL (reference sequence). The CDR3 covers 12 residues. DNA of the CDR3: TGTGCCAGCAGCCAAGATGCGGAGACCCAGTACTTC. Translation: CASSQDAETQYF.